The sequence of this T cell receptor beta chain was determined in a study of post-analysis software for immune sequencing data. Study-wide points: Controls showed lower frequencies than patients for several TRBV segments, and TRBV5-6, TRBV5-1 and TRBV20-1 were among these.

The CDR3 spans 12 residues. Germline V gene lookup returns CDR1 SGHRS and CDR2 YFSETQ. Details on this clonotype: The target antigen is unknown. One junction end disagrees with the germline gene, perhaps due to a read error.

Unique molecular identifiers were present in the TCR beta cDNA libraries. The T cell input of about 0.9 to 11 million gave a few hundred thousand cDNA molecules. Each CDR3 protein is one row after TCRdb ran MiXCR on the PCR reads. The data show about 770,000 distinct CDR3 sequences, with 40% to 55% seen just once and roughly 4.9% held by the top ten. The sequence came from a girl between 5 and 17 years old with multiple sclerosis. The sequencing input was blood. V and J are TRBV5-1 and TRBJ2-1; D gene ambiguous. CDR3 protein: CASSLLDNERFF. CDR3 nucleotide sequence: TGCGCCAGCAGCTTGCTAGACAATGAGCGGTTCTTC.